The 7 T cell receptor beta chains reported below all come from one sample, sequenced in a study of blood T cell repertoires in COVID-19. Generated by immunoSEQ multiplex PCR, the TCRdb table keeps only in-frame clones and is missing some. The sample includes 350,000 to 450,000 clones, 75% to 90% of them seen just once. Sequenced sample: peripheral blood. The source of these receptors is a woman aged 40 to 49 with COVID-19, enrolled during active disease.

This chain joins TRBV28 and TRBJ1-1; TRBD1 matches 7 bases. CDR1 is MDHEN, CDR2 SYDVKM, per germline. There are 13 residues in the CDR3. With V trimmed by 5 bases and J by 13 bases, 13 bases remained unmatched. The CDR3 reads CASSPNRGPGDFF. Written as DNA, the CDR3 is TGTGCCAGCAGTCCTAACAGGGGTCCAGGAGATTTCTTT.

The chain joins TRBV4-2 to TRBJ1-5; tentative D call: TRBD1 (6 bases). The length of the CDR3 is 16 residues. V was trimmed by 3 bases and J by 5 bases, leaving 17 bases between them. Germline V CDR1 and CDR2: LGHNA, YNFKEQ. CDR3 protein: CASSQGGQPQDQPQHF. The CDR3 coding sequence is TGTGCCAGCAGCCAGGGGGGGCAGCCCCAGGATCAGCCCCAGCATTTT.

The rearrangement links TRBV11-1 to TRBJ1-1, with D uncertain. The germline V gene encodes CDR1 SGHAT and CDR2 FQDESV (reference sequence). Trimming stripped 4 bases from V and 0 bases from J, with 6 bases between. There are 13 residues in the CDR3. The DNA of the CDR3 is TGTGCCAGCAGCTCCGAGATGAACACTGAAGCTTTCTTT. This encodes CASSSEMNTEAFF.

This rearrangement joins TRBV3-1 (or the pseudogene TRBV3-2) to TRBJ2-1; 8 bases line up with TRBD2. CDR1 is LGHDT, CDR2 YNNKEL, per germline (reference sequence). This CDR3 spans 15 amino acids. Unmatched junction bases numbered 8, after V lost 4 bases and J lost 6 bases. The CDR3: CASSPRGGRGNEQFF. The CDR3 bases are TGTGCCAGCAGCCCCCGGGGGGGGAGAGGCAATGAGCAGTTCTTC.

The rearrangement uses TRBV5-1 and TRBJ2-7; D is unclear. The CDR3 is 14 amino acids. Germline V gene lookup returns CDR1 SGHRS and CDR2 YFSETQ. The germline V and J ends were trimmed by 0 bases and 3 bases, with 10 bases remaining between them. The DNA of the CDR3 is TGCGCCAGCAGCTTGGGAGGAGTCCTCTACGAGCAGTACTTC. This encodes CASSLGGVLYEQYF.

The chain combines TRBV11-2 with TRBJ1-6, with D perhaps matching TRBD1 (5 bases). V shed 5 bases and J shed 8 bases, with 16 bases lying between them. CDR3 length equals 15 residues. Per the germline V gene, CDR1 is SGHAT and CDR2 is FQNNGV. DNA for the CDR3: TGTGCCAGCAGCGCAGCGGGACGCGGCGATTCACCCCTCCACTTT. This sequence encodes CASSAAGRGDSPLHF. The whole variable domain, remainder taken from reference TRBV11-2 and TRBJ1-6, is EAGVAQSPRYKIIEKRQSVAFWCNPISGHATLYWYQQILGQGPKLLIQFQNNGVVDDSQLPKDRFSAERLKGVDSTLKIQPAKLEDSAVYLCASSAAGRGDSPLHFGNGTRLTVT.

The chain recombines TRBV7-9 with TRBJ1-2; D is undetermined. CDR1 SEHNR and CDR2 FQNEAQ come from the germline V gene (reference sequence). This CDR3 comprises 15 residues. V was pared by 0 bases and J by 2 bases, with 10 bases between. CDR3 DNA sequence: TGTGCCAGCAGCTTAGCGTGGGAGAGGAACTATGGCTACACCTTC. Protein sequence: CASSLAWERNYGYTF.